Ten or more counts support the clone carrying this T cell receptor (beta chain). Its antigen is undetermined. These data are taken from a study of tumor-infiltrating lymphocytes in primary liver carcinoma. RNA isolated from unsorted whole blood supplied the blood RNA, with germline DNA also extracted. V was pared by 4 bases and J by 0 bases, with 16 bases between. CDR1 SGHRS and CDR2 YFSETQ come from the germline V gene. The CDR3 spans 17 residues. Study-wide results and caveats: Pairs comparing tumor with adjacent tissue or blood overlapped less than pairs drawn from tumor regions.

cDNA specific to TCR beta was made from 500 ng of total RNA, with a constant-region primer employed for priming. It was through three nested multiplex PCR rounds of slightly modified ARM-PCR that TCR beta libraries arose. The first two PCR rounds, around 11 cycles each, used TRBV1-TRBV30 forward primers and a C-beta reverse primer. In TCRdb, the multiplex PCR reads were re-called with MiXCR into one record per CDR3 protein. The table shows a few hundred thousand distinct CDR3 sequences, with 50% to 75% occurring only once. The sequence was obtained from a woman in her thirties with primary liver carcinoma and hepatitis B virus infection. The rearrangement links TRBV5-1 to TRBJ2-2, with a possible D match to TRBD2 (7 bases). Material: peripheral blood. CDR3 nucleotides: TGCGCCAGCAGCCGAGGAGGGGGGGCGTCGAACACCGGGGAGCTGTTTTTT. Protein sequence: CASSRGGGASNTGELFF. Based on the CDR3 plus reference TRBV5-1 and TRBJ2-2, the full variable domain is KAGVTQTPRYLIKTRGQQVTLSCSPISGHRSVSWYQQTPGQGLQFLFEYFSETQRNKGNFPGRFSGRQFSNSRSEMNVSTLELGDSALYLCASSRGGGASNTGELFFGEGSRLTVL.